These T cell receptor beta chains were read from a single sample in a study of shared clonotypes between healthy human individuals. The method was immunoSEQ multiplex PCR; TCRdb's version includes in-frame clones alone and lacks a portion of them. This sample has approximately 350,000 clones, with 90% to 98% found just once. The sequenced sample was memory CD8+ T cells sorted from blood. The receptors were gathered from a man under 40 in good health. The CDR3 runs from the conserved cysteine through the conserved F or W. A D gene is named only where the DNA matches it firmly. Clone size is given for some rows only: seen once, a few or many times, or a class if the clone is expanded.

D gene,J gene,V gene,clone size,CDR3 protein,CDR3 DNA
TRBD1,TRBJ2-3,TRBV5-6,.,CASRGQGFSDTQYF,TGTGCCAGCAGAGGACAGGGTTTCTCAGATACGCAGTATTTT
.,TRBJ2-7,TRBV5-6,.,CASSVITGDSSPYEQYF,TGTGCCAGCAGCGTGATTACAGGGGACTCTTCCCCCTACGAGCAGTACTTC
.,TRBJ2-7,TRBV6-1,.,CASRKTVYEQYF,TGTGCCAGCAGAAAGACAGTCTACGAGCAGTACTTC
.,TRBJ1-5,TRBV19,once,CASSMDNNQPQHF,TGTGCCAGTAGTATGGACAACAATCAGCCCCAGCATTTT
TRBD1,TRBJ2-3,TRBV5-5,.,CASSRPRTGGGTDTQYF,TGTGCCAGCAGCCGGCCGAGAACAGGGGGCGGAACAGATACGCAGTATTTT
TRBD1,TRBJ1-1,TRBV6-6,.,CASSYMDRPEAFF,TGTGCCAGCAGTTACATGGACAGGCCTGAAGCTTTCTTT
.,TRBJ2-4,TRBV28,.,CASSSTGGENIQYF,TGTGCCAGCAGTTCCACTGGAGGGGAAAACATTCAGTACTTC
TRBD1,TRBJ2-7,TRBV7-9,.,CASSNTVWTGVYEQYF,TGTGCCAGCAGCAATACGGTCTGGACAGGGGTCTACGAGCAGTACTTC
.,TRBJ2-1,TRBV18,.,CASSPVIPYNEQFF,TGTGCCAGCTCACCAGTAATACCTTACAATGAGCAGTTCTTC
.,TRBJ2-3,TRBV30,.,CAWSIARVRGTDTQYF,TGTGCCTGGAGTATAGCCAGGGTTAGGGGTACAGATACGCAGTATTTT
.,TRBJ1-5,TRBV19,once,CASSIGAGGNQPQHF,TGTGCCAGTAGTATAGGAGCAGGGGGCAATCAGCCCCAGCATTTT
TRBD1,TRBJ2-7,TRBV27,.,CASSFRTGSYEQYF,TGTGCCAGCAGTTTCCGGACAGGGAGCTACGAGCAGTACTTC
.,TRBJ1-2,TRBV28,.,CAAFVGANGYTF,TGTGCCGCCTTCGTAGGGGCGAATGGCTACACCTTC
.,TRBJ1-5,TRBV7-2,.,CASSLSAVSNQPQHF,TGTGCCAGCAGCTTATCGGCGGTTAGCAATCAGCCCCAGCATTTT
.,TRBJ2-5,TRBV19,.,CASSMGRVETQYF,TGTGCCAGTAGTATGGGCAGGGTGGAGACCCAGTACTTC
.,TRBJ2-1,TRBV14,.,CASSLRMEAYNEQFF,TGTGCCAGCAGCCTAAGGATGGAGGCCTACAATGAGCAGTTCTTC
.,TRBJ2-2,TRBV5-1,.,CASSLAGGAGELFF,TGCGCCAGCAGCTTGGCGGGTGGGGCCGGGGAGCTGTTTTTT
TRBD2,TRBJ2-7,TRBV10-2,.,CASRWGGSYEQYF,TGCGCCAGCAGGTGGGGGGGCTCCTACGAGCAGTACTTC
.,TRBJ1-1,TRBV28,.,CASSGAWDPEAFF,TGTGCCAGCAGCGGGGCGTGGGATCCTGAAGCTTTCTTT
.,TRBJ1-1,TRBV30,few,CAWSVGRNTEAFF,TGTGCCTGGAGTGTTGGCAGGAACACTGAAGCTTTCTTT
.,TRBJ1-5,TRBV4-1,.,CASSLNWTVNQPQHF,TGCGCCAGCAGCCTCAACTGGACTGTCAATCAGCCCCAGCATTTT
.,TRBJ2-7,TRBV7-2,.,CASSSTGSGVYEQYF,TGTGCCAGCAGCTCCACAGGGAGCGGGGTCTACGAGCAGTACTTC
TRBD2,TRBJ2-5,TRBV7-8,.,CASSPSGRGQETQYF,TGTGCCAGCAGCCCTAGCGGGAGGGGCCAAGAGACCCAGTACTTC
TRBD1,TRBJ1-2,TRBV7-2,few,CASSDGTVNYGYTF,TGTGCCAGCAGCGACGGGACAGTTAACTATGGCTACACCTTC
.,TRBJ2-3,TRBV6-1,.,CASSPPAARTDTQYF,TGTGCCAGCAGTCCCCCAGCGGCACGCACAGATACGCAGTATTTT
TRBD2,TRBJ2-5,TRBV4-1,.,CAEGLAVIETQYF,TGCGCCGAAGGACTAGCGGTGATAGAGACCCAGTACTTC
.,TRBJ2-6,TRBV28,.,CASSLVPSYSSGANVLTF,TGTGCCAGCAGTTTAGTCCCCTCCTACAGCTCTGGGGCCAACGTCCTGACTTTC
.,TRBJ1-5,TRBV4-1,.,CASSQDSGELGQPQHF,TGCGCCAGCAGCCAAGACTCAGGGGAACTGGGGCAGCCCCAGCATTTT
.,TRBJ2-3,TRBV7-2,.,CASSLWIWTSTDTQYF,TGTGCCAGCAGCTTATGGATCTGGACCTCTACAGATACGCAGTATTTT
TRBD2,TRBJ2-5,TRBV28,.,CASTVSGRDETQYF,TGTGCCAGCACGGTCTCCGGGAGGGACGAGACCCAGTACTTC
.,TRBJ2-7,TRBV7-9,.,CASGPRRAHEQYF,TGTGCCAGCGGACCCCGGAGGGCCCACGAGCAGTACTTC
.,TRBJ1-1,TRBV6-1,.,CASSEARQGRAFF,TGTGCCAGCAGTGAAGCGCGGCAGGGTAGGGCTTTCTTT
TRBD1,TRBJ2-7,TRBV6-1,.,CASRVDRGENYEQYF,TGTGCCAGCAGAGTCGACAGGGGGGAAAACTACGAGCAGTACTTC
.,TRBJ2-1,TRBV11-3,.,CASSLTDRNEQFF,TGTGCCAGCAGCTTGACCGACCGCAATGAGCAGTTCTTC
TRBD2,TRBJ2-5,TRBV30,.,CAWSSASGQQETQYF,TGTGCCTGGAGTAGCGCTAGCGGCCAGCAAGAGACCCAGTACTTC
.,TRBJ2-7,TRBV15,.,CATSRDWAGEQYF,TGTGCCACCAGCAGAGATTGGGCAGGTGAGCAGTACTTC
.,TRBJ2-1,TRBV9,.,CASSVLPAGYNEQFF,TGTGCCAGCAGCGTATTGCCAGCGGGCTACAATGAGCAGTTCTTC
.,TRBJ2-6,TRBV5-1,.,CASTLSGANVLTF,TGCGCCAGCACCCTCTCTGGGGCCAACGTCCTGACTTTC
TRBD2,TRBJ2-7,TRBV2,.,CASSESLSPFSTSGISYEQYF,TGTGCCAGCAGTGAATCGTTGAGCCCATTCTCGACTAGCGGGATTTCCTACGAGCAGTACTTC
.,TRBJ1-1,TRBV5-5,.,CASSFWKNTEAFF,TGTGCCAGCAGCTTTTGGAAGAACACTGAAGCTTTCTTT
TRBD2,TRBJ2-1,TRBV19,.,CASSIDLLGKRDHNEQFF,TGTGCCAGTAGTATAGATCTATTAGGGAAGCGGGACCACAATGAGCAGTTCTTC
.,TRBJ2-7,TRBV5-1,.,CASSLAKGLYEQYF,TGCGCCAGCAGCTTGGCCAAAGGTCTTTACGAGCAGTACTTC
.,TRBJ2-1,TRBV7-2,few,CASSFGTPVSRQFF,TGTGCCAGCAGCTTCGGGACTCCAGTTTCAAGGCAGTTCTTC
TRBD1,TRBJ1-5,TRBV28,few,CASRQGANQPQHF,TGTGCCAGCAGACAGGGGGCCAATCAGCCCCAGCATTTT
.,TRBJ2-3,TRBV5-1,.,CASSSEEDTQYF,TGCGCCAGCAGCTCAGAAGAAGATACGCAGTATTTT
TRBD2,TRBJ2-1,TRBV5-1,.,CASSLAGLAGGIVTYNEQFF,TGCGCCAGCAGCTTGGCCGGACTAGCGGGAGGCATAGTAACCTACAATGAGCAGTTCTTC